The text below deals with one TCR beta chain. Its target is unknown. The data belong to a study of OX40 agonist ivuxolimab in advanced cancers. Across the whole study: Therapy given before enrollment (anti-PD-1, anti-PD-L1 or anti-CTLA-4) was allowed, and 40% had some.

Study-level points and caveats: Among T cells, CD8+ cells averaged more expanded clones than CD4+ cells. Specificity for antigen went undetermined in the expanded peripheral T cells.

Sequencing was performed with immunoSEQ multiplex PCR; in TCRdb, only in-frame clones are kept and a portion is missing. The sample comprises 77,000 or so clones, 84% of which are singletons, and 0.45% to 0.6% rests with the top ten. The timepoints at which blood was sampled were baseline, cycle 4 day 1, and cycle 7 day 1. Between the trimmed V and J ends, which lost 0 bases and 2 bases, there was a span of 15 bases. The V gene's germline CDR1 is SGHKS and CDR2 YYEKEE (reference sequence). CDR3 size: 16 residues. Sequencing was performed on CD4+ or CD8+ T cells sorted from blood, taken in a trial of the OX40 agonist ivuxolimab. This receptor was identified in an adult with an advanced solid tumor such as melanoma, head and neck, liver or kidney cancer. The V gene is TRBV5-5, the J gene TRBJ2-7, with a tentative D call TRBD1 (6 bases). Here the CDR3 DNA reads TGTGCCAGCAGCTTGGCAGGACAGAGGACAACCTACGAGCAGTACTTC. This sequence encodes CASSLAGQRTTYEQYF.